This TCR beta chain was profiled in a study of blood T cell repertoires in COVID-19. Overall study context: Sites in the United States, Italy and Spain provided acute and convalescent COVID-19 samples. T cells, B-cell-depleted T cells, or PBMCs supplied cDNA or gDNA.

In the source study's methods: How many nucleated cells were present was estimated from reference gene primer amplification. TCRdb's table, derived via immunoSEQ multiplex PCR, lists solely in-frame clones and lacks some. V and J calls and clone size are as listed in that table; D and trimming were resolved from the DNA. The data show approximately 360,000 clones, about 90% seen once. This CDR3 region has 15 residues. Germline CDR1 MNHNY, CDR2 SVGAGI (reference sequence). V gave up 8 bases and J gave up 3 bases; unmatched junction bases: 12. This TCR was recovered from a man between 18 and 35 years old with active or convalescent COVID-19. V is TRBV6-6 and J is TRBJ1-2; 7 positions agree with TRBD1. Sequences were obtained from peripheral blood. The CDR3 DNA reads TGTGCCAGCGCCATGAGTCAGGGGGATTACTATGGCTACACCTTC. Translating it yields CASAMSQGDYYGYTF.